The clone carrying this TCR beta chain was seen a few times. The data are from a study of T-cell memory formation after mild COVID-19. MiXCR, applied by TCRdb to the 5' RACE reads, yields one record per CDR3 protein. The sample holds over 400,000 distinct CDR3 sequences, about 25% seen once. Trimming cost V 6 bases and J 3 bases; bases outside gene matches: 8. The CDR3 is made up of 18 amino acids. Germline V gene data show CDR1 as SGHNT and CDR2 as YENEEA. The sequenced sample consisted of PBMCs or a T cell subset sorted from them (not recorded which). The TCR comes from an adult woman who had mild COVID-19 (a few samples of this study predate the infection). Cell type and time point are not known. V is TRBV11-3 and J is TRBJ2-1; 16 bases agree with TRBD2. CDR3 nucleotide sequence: TGTGCCAGCAGTTCTAAGGGGACTAGCGGGAGGGTCTACAATGAGCAGTTCTTC. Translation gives CASSSKGTSGRVYNEQFF. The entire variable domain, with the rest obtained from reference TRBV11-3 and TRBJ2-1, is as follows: EAGVVQSPRYKIIEKKQPVAFWCNPISGHNTLYWYLQNLGQGPELLIRYENEEAVDDSQLPKDRFSAERLKGVDSTLKIQPAELGDSAVYLCASSSKGTSGRVYNEQFFGPGTRLTVL.